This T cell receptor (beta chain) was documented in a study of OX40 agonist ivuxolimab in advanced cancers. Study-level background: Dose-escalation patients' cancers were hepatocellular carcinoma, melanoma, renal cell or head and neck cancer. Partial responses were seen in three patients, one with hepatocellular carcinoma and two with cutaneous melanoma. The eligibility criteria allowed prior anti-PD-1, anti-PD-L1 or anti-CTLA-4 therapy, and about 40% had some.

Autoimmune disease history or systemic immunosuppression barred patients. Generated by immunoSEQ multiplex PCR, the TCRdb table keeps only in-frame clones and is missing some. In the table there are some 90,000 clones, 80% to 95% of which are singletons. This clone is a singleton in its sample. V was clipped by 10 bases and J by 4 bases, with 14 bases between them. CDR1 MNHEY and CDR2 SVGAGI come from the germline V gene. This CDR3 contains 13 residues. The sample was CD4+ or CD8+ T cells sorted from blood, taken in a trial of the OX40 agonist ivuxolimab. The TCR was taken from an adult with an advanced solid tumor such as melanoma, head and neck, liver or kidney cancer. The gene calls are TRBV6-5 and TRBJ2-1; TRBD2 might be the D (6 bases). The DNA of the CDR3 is TGTGCCATTCGGGACTCCTTTTACAATGAGCAGTTCTTC. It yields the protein CAIRDSFYNEQFF.